The 4 T cell receptor beta chains below all came from one sample that was sequenced in a study of blood T cell repertoires in COVID-19. Clones were sequenced by immunoSEQ multiplex PCR, and TCRdb holds only the in-frame ones, with some missing. This sample has some 270,000 clones, with about 89% found just once. Sequencing was done on a sample of peripheral blood. The receptors stem from a man aged 40-49 years with active or convalescent COVID-19.

The genes are TRBV24-1 and TRBJ2-3; 9 nucleotides align to TRBD1. CDR3 length: 16 residues. The J segment lost 4 bases and the V segment lost 2 bases, leaving 6 bases of the junction unmatched. From germline, CDR1 is KGHDR and CDR2 SFDVKD. The CDR3 spells CATSDWDRAGADTQYF. The CDR3, as DNA: TGTGCCACCAGTGATTGGGACAGGGCGGGAGCAGATACGCAGTATTTT.

The chain combines TRBV4-1 with TRBJ1-5; a weak D match, TRBD1 (5 bases). CDR1 and CDR2 (germline): MGHRA, YSYEKL. V lost 8 bases, J lost 6 bases, and 20 bases lay in between. This CDR3 has 15 amino acids. The CDR3 sequence is CASQTFLRGGQPQHF. The CDR3, as DNA: TGCGCCAGCCAGACCTTCTTAAGGGGAGGTCAGCCCCAGCATTTT.

The chain joins TRBV9 to TRBJ1-6; possible D gene TRBD1, 5 bases. Germline CDR1 and CDR2: SGDLS and YYNGEE. The ends were cut back, 1 base at V and 6 bases at J, with 14 bases in the middle. This CDR3 is 16 amino acids long. The CDR3: CASSVTGESRNSPLHF. The CDR3 DNA reads as TGTGCCAGCAGCGTAACAGGAGAGTCTCGTAATTCACCCCTCCACTTT.

This chain connects TRBV27 to TRBJ2-3; tentative D call: TRBD2 (5 bases). Per germline, CDR1 MNHEY and CDR2 SMNVEV (reference sequence). Trimming removed 2 bases from V and 6 bases from J, with 9 bases in between. The CDR3 is 13 amino acids. For the CDR3, the DNA is TGTGCCAGCAGTTTAACTAGAGCTGATACGCAGTATTTT. Residues: CASSLTRADTQYF.